This is a list of T cell receptor beta chains from one sample in a study of blood T cell repertoires in COVID-19. The protocol was immunoSEQ multiplex PCR, while the TCRdb copy is restricted to in-frame clones and leaves out a portion. The sample lists approximately 350,000 clones, 80% to 90% seen once, with over 0.95% in the top ten. Input material: PBMCs or T cells enriched from blood (not recorded which). The receptors here all came from a man aged 18 to 29 who had recovered from COVID-19. Each CDR3 is given with its conserved first and last residue. A D gene is named only where the DNA matches it firmly. Clone size is shown for a subset of rows, as once, few, many or a class of expanded clone.

d_call: TRBD1
v_call: TRBV11-1
clone_size: .
j_call: TRBJ2-1
cdr3_aa: CASSDYRGPYNEQFF
cdr3_nt: TGTGCCAGCAGCGACTACAGGGGGCCCTACAATGAGCAGTTCTTC

d_call: TRBD1
v_call: TRBV9
clone_size: .
j_call: TRBJ2-5
cdr3_aa: CASSRSGQQETQYF
cdr3_nt: TGTGCCAGCAGCAGGTCGGGACAGCAAGAGACCCAGTACTTC

d_call: .
v_call: TRBV11-2
clone_size: .
j_call: TRBJ2-5
cdr3_aa: CASSVGEGGYAETQYF
cdr3_nt: TGTGCCAGCAGCGTAGGGGAGGGGGGTTATGCGGAGACCCAGTACTTC

d_call: .
v_call: TRBV6-1
clone_size: .
j_call: TRBJ1-5
cdr3_aa: CASSETIRQPQHF
cdr3_nt: TGTGCCAGCAGTGAAACTATTCGACAGCCCCAGCATTTT

d_call: TRBD2
v_call: TRBV4-1
clone_size: .
j_call: TRBJ2-7
cdr3_aa: CASSREGPFEHEQYF
cdr3_nt: TGCGCCAGCAGCCGGGAGGGCCCTTTTGAGCACGAGCAGTACTTC

d_call: TRBD1
v_call: TRBV6-5
clone_size: .
j_call: TRBJ2-1
cdr3_aa: CASSYSQGNYNEQFF
cdr3_nt: TGTGCCAGCAGTTACTCACAGGGGAATTACAATGAGCAGTTCTTC

d_call: .
v_call: TRBV29-1
clone_size: .
j_call: TRBJ2-5
cdr3_aa: CSVEETGETQYF
cdr3_nt: TGCAGCGTTGAAGAGACTGGCGAGACCCAGTACTTC

d_call: .
v_call: TRBV12-3/TRBV12-4
clone_size: once
j_call: TRBJ1-1
cdr3_aa: CASSAQGGTEAFF
cdr3_nt: TGTGCCAGCAGTGCACAGGGTGGGACTGAAGCTTTCTTT

d_call: TRBD2
v_call: TRBV12-3/TRBV12-4
clone_size: .
j_call: TRBJ2-1
cdr3_aa: CASRLRGDNEQFF
cdr3_nt: TGTGCCAGCAGACTTCGGGGGGACAATGAGCAGTTCTTC

d_call: .
v_call: TRBV11-2
clone_size: .
j_call: TRBJ1-3
cdr3_aa: CASSLVQGTGNTIYF
cdr3_nt: TGTGCCAGCAGCTTGGTCCAGGGTACTGGAAACACCATATATTTT

d_call: .
v_call: TRBV5-1
clone_size: .
j_call: TRBJ1-5
cdr3_aa: CASSLVPGINQPQHF
cdr3_nt: TGCGCCAGCAGCTTGGTGCCGGGGATCAATCAGCCCCAGCATTTT

d_call: .
v_call: TRBV19
clone_size: few
j_call: TRBJ2-6
cdr3_aa: CASRTGGANVLTF
cdr3_nt: TGTGCCAGTAGAACCGGTGGGGCCAACGTCCTGACTTTC

d_call: TRBD2
v_call: TRBV5-1
clone_size: once
j_call: TRBJ2-5
cdr3_aa: CASSSRVAGQETQYF
cdr3_nt: TGCGCCAGCAGCTCCCGAGTAGCGGGCCAAGAGACCCAGTACTTC

d_call: .
v_call: TRBV7-8
clone_size: .
j_call: TRBJ1-3
cdr3_aa: CASSLILGGARRSSGNTIYF
cdr3_nt: TGTGCCAGCAGCCTAATATTGGGGGGGGCCAGGCGAAGCTCTGGAAACACCATATATTTT

d_call: .
v_call: TRBV25-1
clone_size: .
j_call: TRBJ2-2
cdr3_aa: CASRDSNTGELFF
cdr3_nt: TGTGCCAGCAGGGACTCGAACACCGGGGAGCTGTTTTTT

d_call: TRBD2
v_call: TRBV10-3
clone_size: .
j_call: TRBJ2-5
cdr3_aa: CAISEKGLAGRETQYF
cdr3_nt: TGTGCCATCAGTGAAAAGGGACTAGCGGGAAGAGAGACCCAGTACTTC

d_call: .
v_call: TRBV3-1/TRBV3-2
clone_size: once
j_call: TRBJ1-4
cdr3_aa: CASSPIGGKLFF
cdr3_nt: TGTGCCAGCAGCCCTATTGGAGGAAAACTGTTTTTT

d_call: .
v_call: TRBV15
clone_size: .
j_call: TRBJ2-7
cdr3_aa: CATSTDQREQYF
cdr3_nt: TGTGCCACCAGCACCGACCAGCGCGAGCAGTACTTC

d_call: TRBD1
v_call: TRBV6-5
clone_size: few
j_call: TRBJ2-3
cdr3_aa: CASSLGQGHTDTQYF
cdr3_nt: TGTGCCAGCAGCCTAGGACAGGGGCACACAGATACGCAGTATTTT

d_call: TRBD1
v_call: TRBV24-1
clone_size: .
j_call: TRBJ2-1
cdr3_aa: CATSEAGQGLYNEQFF
cdr3_nt: TGTGCCACCAGTGAGGCGGGACAGGGTCTCTACAATGAGCAGTTCTTC

d_call: .
v_call: TRBV7-2
clone_size: .
j_call: TRBJ2-7
cdr3_aa: CASSLVSGTYEQYF
cdr3_nt: TGTGCCAGCAGCTTAGTTTCGGGTACCTACGAGCAGTACTTC

d_call: .
v_call: TRBV11-2
clone_size: .
j_call: TRBJ2-5
cdr3_aa: CASSGRDSQYF
cdr3_nt: TGTGCCAGCAGCGGCCGGGACTCCCAGTACTTC

d_call: .
v_call: TRBV5-1
clone_size: .
j_call: TRBJ2-7
cdr3_aa: CASSPSLAYEQYF
cdr3_nt: TGCGCCAGCAGCCCGAGTCTTGCCTACGAGCAGTACTTC

d_call: .
v_call: TRBV6-5
clone_size: .
j_call: TRBJ1-5
cdr3_aa: CASSLQRFGNQPQHF
cdr3_nt: TGTGCCAGCAGCCTACAGCGGTTCGGCAATCAGCCCCAGCATTTT

d_call: .
v_call: TRBV7-2
clone_size: .
j_call: TRBJ2-3
cdr3_aa: CASSLSLWGGAIADTQYF
cdr3_nt: TGTGCCAGCAGCTTATCGTTATGGGGGGGGGCAATCGCAGATACGCAGTATTTT

d_call: .
v_call: TRBV7-3
clone_size: .
j_call: TRBJ2-1
cdr3_aa: CASSWGKGYEQFF
cdr3_nt: TGTGCCAGCAGCTGGGGCAAAGGGTATGAGCAGTTCTTC

d_call: .
v_call: TRBV15
clone_size: once
j_call: TRBJ1-5
cdr3_aa: CATSIDQNAGQPQHF
cdr3_nt: TGTGCCACCAGCATAGATCAGAACGCGGGTCAGCCCCAGCATTTT

d_call: .
v_call: TRBV20-1
clone_size: .
j_call: TRBJ2-7
cdr3_aa: CSATVGSEQYF
cdr3_nt: TGCAGTGCGACTGTGGGTTCCGAGCAGTACTTC

d_call: TRBD2
v_call: TRBV7-7
clone_size: .
j_call: TRBJ2-1
cdr3_aa: CASSSGTSGWSEQFF
cdr3_nt: TGTGCCAGCAGCTCCGGGACTAGCGGGTGGAGTGAGCAGTTCTTC

d_call: TRBD1
v_call: TRBV18
clone_size: .
j_call: TRBJ1-2
cdr3_aa: CASSPGQGHGYTF
cdr3_nt: TGTGCCAGCTCGCCTGGACAGGGCCATGGCTACACCTTC

d_call: .
v_call: TRBV6-5
clone_size: once
j_call: TRBJ1-2
cdr3_aa: CASSSILTDINYGYTF
cdr3_nt: TGTGCCAGCAGTTCTATACTGACCGACATTAACTATGGCTACACCTTC

d_call: TRBD2
v_call: TRBV28
clone_size: .
j_call: TRBJ2-5
cdr3_aa: CASRGGLQETQYF
cdr3_nt: TGTGCCAGCCGGGGGGGGCTACAAGAGACCCAGTACTTC

d_call: TRBD1
v_call: TRBV5-4
clone_size: once
j_call: TRBJ1-3
cdr3_aa: CASSLGPDRAGNTIYF
cdr3_nt: TGTGCCAGCAGCTTGGGACCGGACAGGGCTGGAAACACCATATATTTT

d_call: .
v_call: TRBV28
clone_size: .
j_call: TRBJ2-7
cdr3_aa: CASGGNYEQYF
cdr3_nt: TGTGCCAGCGGAGGGAACTACGAGCAGTACTTC

d_call: .
v_call: TRBV2
clone_size: once
j_call: TRBJ2-7
cdr3_aa: CASGRSGAREQYF
cdr3_nt: TGTGCCAGCGGGCGGAGCGGCGCGCGCGAGCAGTACTTC

d_call: .
v_call: TRBV6-1
clone_size: .
j_call: TRBJ2-7
cdr3_aa: CASSESWASGEQYF
cdr3_nt: TGTGCCAGCAGTGAAAGTTGGGCCAGCGGCGAGCAGTACTTC